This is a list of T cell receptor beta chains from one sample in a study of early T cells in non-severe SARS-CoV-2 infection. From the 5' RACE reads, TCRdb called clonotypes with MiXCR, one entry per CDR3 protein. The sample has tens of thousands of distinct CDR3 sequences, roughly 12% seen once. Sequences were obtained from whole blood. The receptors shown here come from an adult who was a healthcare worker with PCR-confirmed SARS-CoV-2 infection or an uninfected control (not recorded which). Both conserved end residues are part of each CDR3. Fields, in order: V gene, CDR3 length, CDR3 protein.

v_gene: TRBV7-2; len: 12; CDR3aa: CASSPGGNEQFF
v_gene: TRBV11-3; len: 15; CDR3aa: CASSLGPSGRNEQFF
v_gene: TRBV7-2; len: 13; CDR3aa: CASSLGINQPQHF
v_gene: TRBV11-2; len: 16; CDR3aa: CASSGGLADPYNEQFF
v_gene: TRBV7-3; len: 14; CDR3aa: CASSLAGGVDTQYF
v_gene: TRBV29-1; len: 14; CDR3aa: CSVREGSGANVLTF
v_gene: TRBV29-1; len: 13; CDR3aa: CSVEDDYSNEQFF
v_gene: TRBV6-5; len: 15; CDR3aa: CASSYGTSRWNEQFF
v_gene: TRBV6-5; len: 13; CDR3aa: CASRLGGPGEQYF
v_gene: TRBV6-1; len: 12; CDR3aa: CASRTGEKTQYF
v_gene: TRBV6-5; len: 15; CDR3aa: CASSSRGLPGNTIYF
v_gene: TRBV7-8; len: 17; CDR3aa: CASGDRGLGSSNQPQHF
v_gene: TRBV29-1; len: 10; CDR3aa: CSVPDSEAFF
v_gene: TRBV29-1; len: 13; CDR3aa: CSVVDRDITEAFF
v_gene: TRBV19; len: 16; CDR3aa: CASSTRAGPLYNEQFF
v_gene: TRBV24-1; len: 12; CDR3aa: CATSGTTGGYTF
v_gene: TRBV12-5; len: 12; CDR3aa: CASGPFGGEQYF
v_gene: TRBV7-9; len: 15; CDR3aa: CASSRLAASSYEQYF
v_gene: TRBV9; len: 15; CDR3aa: CASSVGRSSYNEQFF
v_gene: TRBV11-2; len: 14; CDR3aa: CASSLLLGSGELFF
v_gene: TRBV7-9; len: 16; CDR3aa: CASSLESTGYNQPQHF
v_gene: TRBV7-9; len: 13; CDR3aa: CASSQGGNQPQHF
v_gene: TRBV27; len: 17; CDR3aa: CASSLSFGDRGAYGYTF
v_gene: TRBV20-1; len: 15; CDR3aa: CSARDLASPQETQYF
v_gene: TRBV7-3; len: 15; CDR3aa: CASSLRGQGSGELFF
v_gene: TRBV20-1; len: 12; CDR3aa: CSARDISWLDTF
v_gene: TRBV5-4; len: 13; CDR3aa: CASSFSGTDTQYF
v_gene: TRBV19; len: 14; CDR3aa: CASRLTLGPHPPYF
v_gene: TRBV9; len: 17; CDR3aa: CASSATLGGAYQETQYF
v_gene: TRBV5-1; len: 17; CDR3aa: CASSVGSGGTSTDTQYF
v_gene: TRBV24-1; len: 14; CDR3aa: CATSTVRSYNEQFF
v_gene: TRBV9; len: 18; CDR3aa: CASSPGGAGEIAKNIQYF
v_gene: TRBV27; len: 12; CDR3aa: CASSLQGLEQYF
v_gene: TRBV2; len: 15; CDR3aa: CASSEAGEATDTQYF
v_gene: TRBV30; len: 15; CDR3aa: CAQDPQREIPYTQYF
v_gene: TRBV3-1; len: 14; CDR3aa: CASSLTGRGNTIYF
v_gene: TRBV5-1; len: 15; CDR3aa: CASSLVYRLQETQYF
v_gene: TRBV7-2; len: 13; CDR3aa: CASSLDPQGPKYF
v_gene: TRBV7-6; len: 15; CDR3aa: CASSLAAYRSYEQYF
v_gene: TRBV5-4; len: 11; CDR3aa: CASSLQGTQCF
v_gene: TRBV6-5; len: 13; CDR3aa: CASKTTANYGYTF
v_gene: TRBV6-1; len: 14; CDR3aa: CASSKTGVSTEAFF
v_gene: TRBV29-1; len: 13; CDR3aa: CSVGQGDNSPLHF
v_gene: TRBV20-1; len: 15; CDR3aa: CSARERQGTGDTQYF
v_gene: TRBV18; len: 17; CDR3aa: CASSPRTGASSRETQYF
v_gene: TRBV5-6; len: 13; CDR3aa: CASSLGQLYGYTF
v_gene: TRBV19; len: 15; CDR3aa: CASSIVAGGQETQYF
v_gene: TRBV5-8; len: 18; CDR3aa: CASSFRRGGSPSNQPQHF
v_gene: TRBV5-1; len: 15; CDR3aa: CASSAGQATLYGYTF
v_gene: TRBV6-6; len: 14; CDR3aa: CASSYSNRKNTIYF
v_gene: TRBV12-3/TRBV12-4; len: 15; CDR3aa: CASSFGRSTNEKLFF
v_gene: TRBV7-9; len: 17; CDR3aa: CATEGTSGIPSYNEQFF
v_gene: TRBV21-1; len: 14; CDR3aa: CASSKRQLPGELFF
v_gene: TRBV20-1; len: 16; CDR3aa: CSARDLQSSYNSPLHF
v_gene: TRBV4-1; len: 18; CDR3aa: CASSQEGPRVFRGGELFF